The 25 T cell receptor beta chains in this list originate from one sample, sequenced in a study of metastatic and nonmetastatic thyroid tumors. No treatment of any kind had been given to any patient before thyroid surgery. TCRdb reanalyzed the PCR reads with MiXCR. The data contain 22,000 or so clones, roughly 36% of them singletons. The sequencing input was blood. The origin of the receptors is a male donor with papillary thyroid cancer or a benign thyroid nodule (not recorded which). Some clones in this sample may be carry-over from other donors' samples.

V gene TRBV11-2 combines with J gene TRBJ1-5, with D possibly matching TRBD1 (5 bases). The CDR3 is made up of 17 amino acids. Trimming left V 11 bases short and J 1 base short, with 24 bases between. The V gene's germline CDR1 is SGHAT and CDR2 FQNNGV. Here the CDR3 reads CACGPGRTHGSNQPQHF. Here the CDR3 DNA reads TGTGCCTGCGGGCCGGGACGGACTCACGGGAGCAATCAGCCCCAGCATTTT. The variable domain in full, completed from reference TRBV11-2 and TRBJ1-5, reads EAGVAQSPRYKIIEKRQSVAFWCNPISGHATLYWYQQILGQGPKLLIQFQNNGVVDDSQLPKDRFSAERLKGVDSTLKIQPAKLEDSAVYLCACGPGRTHGSNQPQHFGDGTRLSIL.

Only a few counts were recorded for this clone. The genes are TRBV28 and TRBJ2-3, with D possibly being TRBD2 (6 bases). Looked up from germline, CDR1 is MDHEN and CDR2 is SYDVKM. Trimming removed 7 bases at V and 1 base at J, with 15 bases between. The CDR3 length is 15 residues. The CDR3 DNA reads TGTGCCAGCAACCCTACCACGGGGGGCACAGATACGCAGTATTTT. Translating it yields CASNPTTGGTDTQYF.

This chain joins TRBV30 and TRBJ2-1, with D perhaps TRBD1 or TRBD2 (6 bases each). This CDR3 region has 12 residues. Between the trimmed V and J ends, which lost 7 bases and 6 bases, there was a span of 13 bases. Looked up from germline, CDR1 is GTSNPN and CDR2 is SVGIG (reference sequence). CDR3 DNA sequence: TGTGCCTCGGGGGCCTCGATCAATGAGCAGTTCTTC. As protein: CASGASINEQFF.

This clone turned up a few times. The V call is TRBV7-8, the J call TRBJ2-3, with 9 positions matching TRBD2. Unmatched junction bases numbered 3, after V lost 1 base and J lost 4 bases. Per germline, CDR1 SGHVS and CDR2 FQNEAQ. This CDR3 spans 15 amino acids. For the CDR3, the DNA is TGTGCCAGCAGCTTAGGCGGGAGGGCCGCAGATACGCAGTATTTT. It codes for CASSLGGRAADTQYF.

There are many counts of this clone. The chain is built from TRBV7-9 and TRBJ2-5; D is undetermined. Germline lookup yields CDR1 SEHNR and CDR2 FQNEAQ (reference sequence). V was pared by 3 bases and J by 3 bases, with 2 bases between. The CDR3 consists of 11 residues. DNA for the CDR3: TGTGCCAGCAGCTTTAAAGAGACCCAGTACTTC. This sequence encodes CASSFKETQYF.

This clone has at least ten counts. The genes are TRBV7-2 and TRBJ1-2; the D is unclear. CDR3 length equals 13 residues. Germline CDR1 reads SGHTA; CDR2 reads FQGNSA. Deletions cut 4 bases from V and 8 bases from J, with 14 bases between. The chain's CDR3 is CASSSTGRGGYTF. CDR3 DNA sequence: TGTGCCAGCAGCTCGACGGGCCGAGGAGGCTACACCTTC.

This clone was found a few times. The CDR3 sequence is CASSLMIGASGTQYF. As DNA, the CDR3 is TGTGCCAGCAGTTTAATGATAGGGGCCTCCGGTACGCAGTATTTT. The chain combines TRBV28 with TRBJ2-3; possible D gene TRBD1, 5 bases. The V and J ends lost 2 bases and 8 bases respectively, with 17 bases between them. This CDR3 has 15 residues. CDR1 and CDR2 (germline): MDHEN, SYDVKM.

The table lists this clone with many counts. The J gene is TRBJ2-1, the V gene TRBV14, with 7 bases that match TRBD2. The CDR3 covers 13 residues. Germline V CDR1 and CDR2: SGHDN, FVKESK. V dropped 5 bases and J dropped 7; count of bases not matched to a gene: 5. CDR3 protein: CASSVGGRNEQFF. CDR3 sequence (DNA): TGTGCCAGCAGCGTGGGAGGGCGAAATGAGCAGTTCTTC.

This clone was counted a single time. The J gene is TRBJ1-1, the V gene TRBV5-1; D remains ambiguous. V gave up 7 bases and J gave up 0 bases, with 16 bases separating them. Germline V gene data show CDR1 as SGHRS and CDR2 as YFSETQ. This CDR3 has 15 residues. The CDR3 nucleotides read TGCGCCAGCCGCTCATCCCCGACTTTGAACACTGAAGCTTTCTTT. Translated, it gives CASRSSPTLNTEAFF.

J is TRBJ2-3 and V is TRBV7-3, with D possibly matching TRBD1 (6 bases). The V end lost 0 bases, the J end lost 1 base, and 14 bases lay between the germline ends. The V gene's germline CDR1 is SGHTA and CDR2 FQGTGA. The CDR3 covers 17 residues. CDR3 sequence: CASSLTGTPRGTDTQYF. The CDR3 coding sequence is TGTGCCAGCAGCTTAACAGGGACACCTAGGGGCACAGATACGCAGTATTTT.

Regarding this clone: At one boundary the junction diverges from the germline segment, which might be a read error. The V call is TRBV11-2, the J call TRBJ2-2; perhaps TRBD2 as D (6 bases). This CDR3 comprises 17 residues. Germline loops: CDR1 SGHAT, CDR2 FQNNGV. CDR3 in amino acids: CASSLRSGPTNTGELFF. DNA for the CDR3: TGTGCCAGTAGCTTACGTAGCGGACCGACGAACACCGGGGAGCTGTTTTTT.

In nucleotides, the CDR3 is TGTGCCAGCAGCTTAGAATCCGGGGGGGGCTATGGCTACACCTTC. Its translation is CASSLESGGGYGYTF. The V call is TRBV11-2, the J call TRBJ1-2; D is possibly TRBD1 (5 bases). The ends were cut back, 0 bases at V and 4 bases at J, with 12 bases in the middle. Germline CDR1 SGHAT, CDR2 FQNNGV. The CDR3 runs 15 residues.

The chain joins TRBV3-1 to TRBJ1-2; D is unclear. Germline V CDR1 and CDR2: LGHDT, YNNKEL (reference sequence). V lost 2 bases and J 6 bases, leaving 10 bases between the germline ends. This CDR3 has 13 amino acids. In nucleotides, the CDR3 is TGTGCCAGCAGCCAATTAGTCGGCAATGGCTACACCTTC. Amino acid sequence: CASSQLVGNGYTF.

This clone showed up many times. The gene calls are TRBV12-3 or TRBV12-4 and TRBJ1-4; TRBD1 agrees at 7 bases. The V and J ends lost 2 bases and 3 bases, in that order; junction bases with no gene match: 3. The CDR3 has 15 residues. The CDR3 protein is CASSLRTGPNEKLFF. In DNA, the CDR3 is TGTGCCAGCAGTTTACGGACAGGCCCTAATGAAAAACTGTTTTTT.

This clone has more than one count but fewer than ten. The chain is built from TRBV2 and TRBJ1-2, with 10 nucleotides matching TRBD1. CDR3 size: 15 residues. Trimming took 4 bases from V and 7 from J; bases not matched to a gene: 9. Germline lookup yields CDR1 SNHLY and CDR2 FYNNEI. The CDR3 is CASSARQGAVSGYTF. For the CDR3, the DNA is TGTGCCAGCAGTGCGAGACAGGGGGCGGTGAGTGGCTACACCTTC.

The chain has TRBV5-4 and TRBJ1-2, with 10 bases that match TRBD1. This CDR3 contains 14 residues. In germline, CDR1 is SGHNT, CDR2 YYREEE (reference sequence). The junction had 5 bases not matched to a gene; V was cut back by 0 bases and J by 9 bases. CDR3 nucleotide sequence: TGTGCCAGCAGCTTGGGACAGGGGGCGAATTGCTACACCTTC. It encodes CASSLGQGANCYTF.

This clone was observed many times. CDR3 sequence reads: CSARDPGTSMNNEQFF. CDR3 coding DNA: TGCAGTGCTAGAGATCCCGGGACTAGCATGAACAATGAGCAGTTCTTC. The rearrangement links TRBV20-1 to TRBJ2-1; 9 bases line up with TRBD2. Trimming removed 0 bases from V and 5 bases from J; junction bases left unmatched: 8. This CDR3 spans 16 amino acids. Germline V lookup: CDR1 DFQATT, CDR2 SNEGSKA (reference sequence).

In DNA, the CDR3 is TGCGCCAGCAGCCTGGGGGGGTTCTATGGCTACACCTTC. This encodes CASSLGGFYGYTF. The rearrangement uses TRBV5-1 and TRBJ1-2; D might be TRBD1 (5 bases). Trimming removed 4 bases at V and 4 bases at J, with 11 bases between. This CDR3 contains 13 residues. Germline V gene lookup returns CDR1 SGHRS and CDR2 YFSETQ.

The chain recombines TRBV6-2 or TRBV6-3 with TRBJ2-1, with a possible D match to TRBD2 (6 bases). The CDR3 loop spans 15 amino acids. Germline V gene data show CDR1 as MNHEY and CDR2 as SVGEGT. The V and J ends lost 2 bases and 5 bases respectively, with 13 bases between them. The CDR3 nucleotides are TGTGCCAGCAGTTACGCGCTAGCGCTGAACAATGAGCAGTTCTTC. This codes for CASSYALALNNEQFF.

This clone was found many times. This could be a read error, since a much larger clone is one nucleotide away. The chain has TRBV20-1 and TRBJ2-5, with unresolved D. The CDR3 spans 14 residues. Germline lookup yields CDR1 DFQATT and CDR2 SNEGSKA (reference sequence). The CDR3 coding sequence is TGCAGTGCTAGAGTCGTCGGTAATCAAGAGACCCAGTGCTTC. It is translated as CSARVVGNQETQCF.

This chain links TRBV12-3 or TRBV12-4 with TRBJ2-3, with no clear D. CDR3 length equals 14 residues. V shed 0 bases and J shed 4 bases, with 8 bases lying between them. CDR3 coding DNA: TGTGCCAGCAGTTTAGCGGTGGTTCCAGATACGCAGTATTTT. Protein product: CASSLAVVPDTQYF.

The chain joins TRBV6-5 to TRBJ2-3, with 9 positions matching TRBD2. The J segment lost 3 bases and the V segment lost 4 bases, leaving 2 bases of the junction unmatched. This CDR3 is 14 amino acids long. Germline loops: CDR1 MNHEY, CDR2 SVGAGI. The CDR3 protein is CASSSSGRTDTQYF. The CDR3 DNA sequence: TGTGCCAGCAGTTCAAGCGGGAGGACAGATACGCAGTATTTT.

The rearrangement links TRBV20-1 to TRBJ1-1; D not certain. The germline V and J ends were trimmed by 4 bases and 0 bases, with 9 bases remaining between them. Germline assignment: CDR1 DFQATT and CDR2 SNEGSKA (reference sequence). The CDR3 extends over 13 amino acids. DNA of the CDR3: TGCAGTGCTAAGATACTCGTGAACACTGAAGCTTTCTTT. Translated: CSAKILVNTEAFF.

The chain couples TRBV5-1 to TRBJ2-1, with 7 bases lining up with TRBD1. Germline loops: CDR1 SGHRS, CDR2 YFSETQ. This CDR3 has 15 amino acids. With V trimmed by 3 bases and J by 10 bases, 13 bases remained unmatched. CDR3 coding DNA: TGCGCCAGCAGCTCAGACAGGGAGACACAATCGGAGCAGTTCTTC. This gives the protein CASSSDRETQSEQFF.

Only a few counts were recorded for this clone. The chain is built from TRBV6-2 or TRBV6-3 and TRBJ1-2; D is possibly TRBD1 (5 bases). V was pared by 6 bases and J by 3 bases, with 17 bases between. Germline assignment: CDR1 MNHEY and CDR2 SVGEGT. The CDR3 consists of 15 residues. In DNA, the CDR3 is TGTGCCAGCAGAGACCCGCAGGGCTTTGACTATGGCTACACCTTC. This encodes CASRDPQGFDYGYTF.